Below are 26 T cell receptor beta chains sequenced from a single sample in a study of blood T cell repertoires in COVID-19. Method: immunoSEQ multiplex PCR; TCRdb's copy keeps in-frame clones and lacks some. This sample has 200,000 to 300,000 clones, with about 91% found just once. Sequencing was performed on PBMCs or T cells enriched from blood (not recorded which). Receptors originate from a woman aged 40-49 years with acute COVID-19.

The rearrangement uses TRBV3-1 (or the pseudogene TRBV3-2) and TRBJ2-7; 7 bases are a match to TRBD2. Germline V gene sequence: CDR1 LGHDT, CDR2 YNNKEL (reference sequence). CDR3 size: 13 residues. After removal of 4 bases from V and 4 bases from J, the junction contained 4 bases not matched to a gene. The CDR3 loop reads CASSRGLSYEQYF. The CDR3 DNA follows: TGTGCCAGCAGCCGGGGACTATCTTACGAGCAGTACTTC.

V usage is TRBV5-4 and J usage is TRBJ2-5, with a weak D call TRBD1 (6 bases). The CDR3 has 13 residues. The V gene's germline CDR1 is SGHNT and CDR2 YYREEE (reference sequence). Trimming left V 4 bases short and J 3 bases short, with 10 bases between. CDR3 coding DNA: TGTGCCAGCAGCGTTCCAGGGGAAGAGACCCAGTACTTC. Translated, it gives CASSVPGEETQYF.

The V and J genes are TRBV5-1 and TRBJ1-5; TRBD1 matches 7 bases. The V gene's germline CDR1 is SGHRS and CDR2 YFSETQ. J was trimmed by 3 bases and V by 4 bases; bases with no gene match: 7. The CDR3 length is 15 residues. CDR3 region: CASSPTGANNQPQHF. The CDR3 DNA follows: TGCGCCAGCAGCCCTACAGGGGCCAACAATCAGCCCCAGCATTTT.

The rearrangement uses TRBV5-1 and TRBJ1-2, with 7 positions matching TRBD1. Unmatched junction bases numbered 6, after V lost 0 bases and J lost 4 bases. The CDR3 has 15 amino acids. Looked up from germline, CDR1 is SGHRS and CDR2 is YFSETQ. CDR3 protein: CASSLGGQDIYGYTF. The DNA of the CDR3 is TGCGCCAGCAGCTTGGGAGGACAGGATATCTATGGCTACACCTTC.

V usage is TRBV11-3 and J usage is TRBJ1-2; D not certain. The CDR3 extends over 15 amino acids. V was pared by 1 base and J by 4 bases, with 13 bases between. Germline values: CDR1 SGHNT, CDR2 YENEEA. The CDR3 DNA is TGTGCCAGCAGCTTAGGGCCTGAGGGATTCTATGGCTACACCTTC. This sequence encodes CASSLGPEGFYGYTF.

This chain uses TRBV19 with TRBJ1-1; TRBD1 aligns across 8 bases. Germline values: CDR1 LNHDA, CDR2 SQIVND (reference sequence). The CDR3 runs 16 residues. Trimming took 5 bases from V and 5 from J; bases not matched to a gene: 13. The CDR3 bases are TGTGCCAGTAGTCCCCTCACATACAGGGGGGGGACTGAAGCTTTCTTT. It specifies CASSPLTYRGGTEAFF.

This clone appeared once. The rearrangement joins TRBV7-2 to TRBJ1-1, with D tentatively TRBD1 (5 bases). The CDR3 runs 14 residues. CDR1 and CDR2 from the germline V gene are SGHTA and FQGNSA. Trimming pared 5 bases from V and 6 bases from J, leaving 16 bases between. CDR3 sequence: CASSPLRAGAEAFF. CDR3 sequence (DNA): TGTGCCAGCAGCCCCCTCAGGGCAGGCGCTGAAGCTTTCTTT.

The chain employs TRBV5-6 and TRBJ2-3, with D possibly being TRBD1 (5 bases). Germline assignment: CDR1 SGHDT and CDR2 YYEEEE. The CDR3 consists of 15 residues. V lost 1 base and J lost 3, with 12 bases in between. The CDR3 reads CASSLRGKGTDTQYF. In DNA, the CDR3 is TGTGCCAGCAGCTTGAGGGGAAAGGGGACAGATACGCAGTATTTT.

The V call is TRBV7-2, the J call TRBJ2-1, with 7 bases that match TRBD2. J lost 0 bases, V lost 7 bases, and 9 bases had no gene match. Germline assignment: CDR1 SGHTA and CDR2 FQGNSA. The CDR3 covers 16 residues. The chain's CDR3 is CASNALGRSSYNEQFF. CDR3 DNA sequence: TGTGCCAGCAACGCCCTCGGGAGGAGCTCCTACAATGAGCAGTTCTTC. Supplemented by reference TRBV7-2 and TRBJ2-1, the full variable domain reads GAGVSQSPSNKVTEKGKDVELRCDPISGHTALYWYRQSLGQGLEFLIYFQGNSAPDKSGLPSDRFSAERTGGSVSTLTIQRTQQEDSAVYLCASNALGRSSYNEQFFGPGTRLTVL.

V and J are TRBV14 and TRBJ2-2, with D tentatively TRBD2 (6 bases). The germline V gene encodes CDR1 SGHDN and CDR2 FVKESK. Between the trimmed V and J ends, which lost 1 base and 0 bases, there was a span of 9 bases. CDR3 length equals 16 residues. In nucleotides, the CDR3 is TGTGCCAGCAGCCAAGCATGGGGGGCGAACACCGGGGAGCTGTTTTTT. Translating gives CASSQAWGANTGELFF.

The CDR3 reads CASSYGDMRLSYEQYF. The CDR3 DNA reads as TGTGCCAGCAGTTACGGGGACATGCGCCTCTCCTACGAGCAGTACTTC. The V call is TRBV6-5, the J call TRBJ2-7; possibly TRBD1 for D (6 bases). The CDR3 is 16 residues long. Trimming pared 2 bases from V and 0 bases from J, leaving 14 bases between. Germline V CDR1 and CDR2: MNHEY, SVGAGI.

The chain is built from TRBV27 and TRBJ1-2, with D unresolved. This CDR3 is built from 14 residues. The germline V gene has CDR1 MNHEY and CDR2 SMNVEV (reference sequence). V dropped 2 bases and J dropped 1 base, with 8 bases sitting between them. The CDR3 bases are TGTGCCAGCAGTTTAACATCCAATAACTATGGCTACACCTTC. Amino acids: CASSLTSNNYGYTF.

This chain uses TRBV10-2 with TRBJ2-7; D may be TRBD2 (6 bases). Trimming removed 4 bases at V and 4 bases at J, with 11 bases between. CDR3 length: 13 residues. CDR1 is WSHSY and CDR2 is SAAADI in the germline V gene. CDR3 DNA sequence: TGCGCCAGCAGTGGCCCAGCGGGTTACGAGCAGTACGTC. Translated, it gives CASSGPAGYEQYV.

This clone was recorded once. The CDR3 DNA reads as TGTGCCAGCAACAGTAACACCGGGGAGCTGTTTTTT. This translates into CASNSNTGELFF. V usage is TRBV12-3 or TRBV12-4 and J usage is TRBJ2-2, with D unclear. Trimming stripped 7 bases from V and 2 bases from J, with 5 bases between. This CDR3 contains 12 residues.

This clone was picked up a small number of times. J is TRBJ1-2 and V is TRBV14; no clear D. The length of the CDR3 is 13 residues. Germline lookup yields CDR1 SGHDN and CDR2 FVKESK. Trimming removed 1 base at V and 6 bases at J, with 9 bases between. The CDR3 region has the DNA TGTGCCAGCAGCCAAGTTCAGACTAATGGCTACACCTTC. Its translation is CASSQVQTNGYTF. The complete variable domain, with remaining parts taken from reference TRBV14 and TRBJ1-2, reads EAGVTQFPSHSVIEKGQTVTLRCDPISGHDNLYWYRRVMGKEIKFLLHFVKESKQDESGMPNNRFLAERTGGTYSTLKVQPAELEDSGVYFCASSQVQTNGYTFGSGTRLTVV.

This clone was observed a handful of times. This chain uses TRBV28 with TRBJ1-2, with 10 positions matching TRBD1. Looked up from germline, CDR1 is MDHEN and CDR2 is SYDVKM. The CDR3 spans 14 residues. V was clipped by 4 bases and J by 2 bases; unmatched bases: 1. The CDR3 bases are TGTGCCAGCAGTTCGACAGGGGGCAACTATGGCTACACCTTC. Amino acids: CASSSTGGNYGYTF.

V gene TRBV18 combines with J gene TRBJ2-2, with D tentatively TRBD2 (6 bases). The length of the CDR3 is 15 residues. The germline V gene has CDR1 KGHSH and CDR2 LQKENI. Between the trimmed V and J ends, which lost 8 bases and 1 base, there was a span of 14 bases. The CDR3 DNA reads as TGTGCCAGCACCGGGGCGGGATTGAACACCGGGGAGCTGTTTTTT. It codes for CASTGAGLNTGELFF.

The J gene is TRBJ2-2, the V gene TRBV10-3; D may be TRBD1 (5 bases). Per germline, CDR1 ENHRY and CDR2 SYGVKD. The CDR3 length is 14 residues. Trimming stripped 7 bases from V and 2 bases from J, with 11 bases between. The CDR3 loop is CAIKRQRNTGELFF. The CDR3 DNA follows: TGTGCCATCAAGAGACAGAGAAACACCGGGGAGCTGTTTTTT.

The genes are TRBV10-1 and TRBJ1-1; possibly TRBD1 for D (5 bases). CDR3 length equals 14 residues. CDR1 and CDR2 from the germline V gene are WNHNN and SYGVQD (reference sequence). Deletions cut 4 bases from V and 7 bases from J, with 16 bases between. CDR3 region: CASSVRGAGGEAFF. The CDR3 nucleotides read TGCGCCAGCAGTGTACGCGGGGCTGGAGGTGAAGCTTTCTTT.

The chain carries TRBV21-1 and TRBJ2-1; the D call in the table, TRBD2, was not verified against the DNA. TRBV21-1 is reported as a pseudogene. The CDR3 is 15 amino acids. CDR3: CASSKVRLANNEQFF. CDR3 bases: TGTGCCAGCAGCAAGGTCCGACTAGCGAACAATGAGCAGTTCTTC.

The chain recombines TRBV6-2 or TRBV6-3 with TRBJ1-1, with TRBD1 identical over 8 bases. The CDR3 is 14 amino acids. From germline, CDR1 is MNHEY and CDR2 SVGEGT. The trim removed 2 bases at V and 4 bases at J, leaving 3 bases unmatched. The CDR3 DNA is TGTGCCAGCAGTTACAGGACAGGGCCCACTGAAGCTTTCTTT. Its protein is CASSYRTGPTEAFF.

The chain carries TRBV5-1 and TRBJ1-1; D not resolved. The germline gives CDR1 SGHRS, CDR2 YFSETQ. This CDR3 has 13 amino acids. Between the trimmed V and J ends, which lost 4 bases and 3 bases, there was a span of 10 bases. The CDR3 sequence is CASSTLGYTEAFF. The CDR3 coding sequence is TGCGCCAGCAGCACCCTCGGGTACACTGAAGCTTTCTTT.

This clone is a singleton in its sample. This sequence joins TRBV9 and TRBJ2-3; 7 nucleotides line up with TRBD2. Germline V gene data show CDR1 as SGDLS and CDR2 as YYNGEE. V trimming: 4 bases; J trimming: 2 bases; junction bases outside the gene matches: 7. The CDR3 extends over 15 amino acids. CDR3 coding DNA: TGTGCCAGCAGCCAAACTAGCGAGGTCACAGATACGCAGTATTTT. Encoded protein: CASSQTSEVTDTQYF.

CDR3 region: CALTRGHEQYF. The CDR3 nucleotides read TGTGCCTTAACGCGGGGGCACGAGCAGTACTTC. This rearrangement joins TRBV30 to TRBJ2-7; weak D call: TRBD2 (7 bases). Looked up from germline, CDR1 is GTSNPN and CDR2 is SVGIG (reference sequence). V lost 7 bases to trimming and J lost 5 bases, with 12 bases between them. The CDR3 covers 11 residues. The entire variable domain, with the rest obtained from reference TRBV30 and TRBJ2-7, is as follows: SQTIHQWPATLVQPVGSPLSLECTVEGTSNPNLYWYRQAAGRGLQLLFYSVGIGQISSEVPQNLSASRPQDRQFILSSKKLLLSDSGFYLCALTRGHEQYFGPGTRLTVT.

This clone was detected once. The chain is built from TRBV2 and TRBJ1-2; D not resolved. V shed 0 bases and J shed 6 bases, with 8 bases lying between them. There are 13 residues in the CDR3. The V gene's germline CDR1 is SNHLY and CDR2 FYNNEI. CDR3 coding DNA: TGTGCCAGCAGTGAAGCGTGGGGAGATGGCTACACCTTC. Its protein is CASSEAWGDGYTF.

The chain joins TRBV6-2 or TRBV6-3 to TRBJ1-1; no firm D call. Per the germline V gene, CDR1 is MNHEY and CDR2 is SVGEGT. CDR3 length equals 12 residues. V lost 2 bases and J lost 4, with 5 bases in between. The CDR3 coding sequence is TGTGCCAGCAGTTACCGGAGCACTGAAGCTTTCTTT. It is translated as CASSYRSTEAFF.